The clone carrying this TCR gamma chain was picked up many times. A read error likely explains why the TCRdb protein, taken from a much larger clone, differs from this DNA's translation at residue 14; the protein shown is translated from the DNA. This CDR3 is 17 amino acids long. CDR1 and CDR2 (germline): EGSNGY, YDSYNSKV. This sample was taken from a study of γδ T cells in repeated Plasmodium falciparum infection. Across the whole study: Four controlled malaria infections with P. falciparum NF54 spanned roughly 97 weeks.

TCRdb re-processed the multiplex PCR reads using CATT. The sample contains some 30,000 gamma-chain clones, around 1.4% of which appear only once. Vgamma9/Vdelta2+ and Vdelta2-negative gammadelta T cells were flow-sorted from PBMC for bulk sequencing. This TCR derives from a pool of human donors (malaria-infected and uninfected, not separated). The chain recombines TRGV2 with TRGJP2. The material sequenced was gamma-delta T cells from blood. The CDR3 DNA reads TGTGCCACCTGGGACCTACAGACGTATAGTAGTGATTGGACCAAGACGTTT. Amino acid sequence: CATWDLQTYSSDWTKTF.